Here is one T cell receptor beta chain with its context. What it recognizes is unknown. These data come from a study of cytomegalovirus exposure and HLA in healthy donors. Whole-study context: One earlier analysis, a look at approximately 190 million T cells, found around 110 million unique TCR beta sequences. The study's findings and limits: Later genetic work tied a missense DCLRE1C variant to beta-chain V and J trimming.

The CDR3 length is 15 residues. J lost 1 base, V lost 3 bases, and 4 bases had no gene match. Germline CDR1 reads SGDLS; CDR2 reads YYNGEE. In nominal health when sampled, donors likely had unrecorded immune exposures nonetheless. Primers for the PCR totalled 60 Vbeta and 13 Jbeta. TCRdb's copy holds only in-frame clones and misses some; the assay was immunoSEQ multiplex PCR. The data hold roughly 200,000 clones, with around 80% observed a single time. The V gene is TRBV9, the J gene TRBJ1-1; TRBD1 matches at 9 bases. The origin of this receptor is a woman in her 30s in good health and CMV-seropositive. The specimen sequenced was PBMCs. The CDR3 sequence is CASSGSGQGNTEAFF. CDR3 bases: TGTGCCAGCAGCGGGTCGGGACAGGGGAACACTGAAGCTTTCTTT.